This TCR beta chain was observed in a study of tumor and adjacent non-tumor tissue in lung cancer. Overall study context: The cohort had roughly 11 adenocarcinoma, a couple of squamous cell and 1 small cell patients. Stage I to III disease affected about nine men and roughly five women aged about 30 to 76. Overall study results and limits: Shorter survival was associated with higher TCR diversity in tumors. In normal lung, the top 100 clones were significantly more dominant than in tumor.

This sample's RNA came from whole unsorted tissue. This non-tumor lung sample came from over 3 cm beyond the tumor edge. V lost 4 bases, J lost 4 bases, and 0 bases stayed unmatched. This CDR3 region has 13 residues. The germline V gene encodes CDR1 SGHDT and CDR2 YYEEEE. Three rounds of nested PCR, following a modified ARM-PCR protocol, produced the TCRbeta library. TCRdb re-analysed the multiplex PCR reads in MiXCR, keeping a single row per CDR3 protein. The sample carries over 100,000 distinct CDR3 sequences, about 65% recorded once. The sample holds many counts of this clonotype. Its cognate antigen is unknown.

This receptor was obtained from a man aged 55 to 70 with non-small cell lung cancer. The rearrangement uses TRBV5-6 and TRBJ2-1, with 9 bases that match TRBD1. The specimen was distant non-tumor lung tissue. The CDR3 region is CASSGTGYNEQFF. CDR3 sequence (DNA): TGTGCCAGCAGCGGGACAGGGTACAATGAGCAGTTCTTC.